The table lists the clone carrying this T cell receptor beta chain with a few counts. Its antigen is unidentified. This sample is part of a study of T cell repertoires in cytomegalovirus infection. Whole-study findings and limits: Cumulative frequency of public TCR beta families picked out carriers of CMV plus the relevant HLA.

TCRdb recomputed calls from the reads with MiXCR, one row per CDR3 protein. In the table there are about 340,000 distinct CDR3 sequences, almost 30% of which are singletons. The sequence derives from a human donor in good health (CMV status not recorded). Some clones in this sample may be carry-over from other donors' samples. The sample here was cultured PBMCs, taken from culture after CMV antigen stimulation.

The CDR3 DNA follows: TGTGCCAGCAGCTTTCGACAGGGATTGAGTGAGCAGTTCTTC. As protein: CASSFRQGLSEQFF. This chain joins TRBV7-2 and TRBJ2-1; the match to TRBD1 covers 7 bases. Germline trimming cut 3 bases from V and 9 bases from J; bases unmatched to any gene: 8. This CDR3 comprises 14 residues. The germline V gene has CDR1 SGHTA and CDR2 FQGNSA.